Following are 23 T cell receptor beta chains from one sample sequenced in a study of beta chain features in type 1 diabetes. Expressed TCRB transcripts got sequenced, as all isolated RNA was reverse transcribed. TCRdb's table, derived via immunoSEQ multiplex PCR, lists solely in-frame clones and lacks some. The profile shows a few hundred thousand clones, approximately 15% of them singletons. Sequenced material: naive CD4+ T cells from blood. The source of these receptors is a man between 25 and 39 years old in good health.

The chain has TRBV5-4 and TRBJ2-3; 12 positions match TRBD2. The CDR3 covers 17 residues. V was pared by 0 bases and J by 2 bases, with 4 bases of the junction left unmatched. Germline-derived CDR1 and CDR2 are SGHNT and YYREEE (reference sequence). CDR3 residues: CASSLEASGRDTDTQYF. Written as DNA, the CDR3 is TGTGCCAGCAGCTTGGAGGCTAGCGGGAGGGACACAGATACGCAGTATTTT.

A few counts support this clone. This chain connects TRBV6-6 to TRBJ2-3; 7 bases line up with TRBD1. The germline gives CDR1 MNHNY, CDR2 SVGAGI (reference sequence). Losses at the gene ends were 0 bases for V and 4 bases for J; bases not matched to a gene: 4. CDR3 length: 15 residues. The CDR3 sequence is CASSYSNRGPDTQYF. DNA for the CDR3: TGTGCCAGCAGTTACTCGAACAGGGGCCCAGATACGCAGTATTTT.

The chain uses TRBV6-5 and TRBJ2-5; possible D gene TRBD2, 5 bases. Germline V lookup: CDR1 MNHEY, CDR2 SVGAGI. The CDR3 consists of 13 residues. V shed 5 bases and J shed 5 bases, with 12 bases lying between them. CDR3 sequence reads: CASSRGTRETQYF. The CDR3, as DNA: TGTGCCAGCAGTCGGGGTACTAGGGAGACCCAGTACTTC.

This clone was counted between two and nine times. The CDR3 DNA reads as TGCAGCGTTGCCAGACAGATACCGGGACTAGCGGGAGACGATGAGCAGTTCTTC. The encoded protein is CSVARQIPGLAGDDEQFF. V gene TRBV29-1 combines with J gene TRBJ2-1; 14 bases are shared with TRBD2. CDR1 is SQVTM, CDR2 ANQGSEA, per germline. The V gene end was trimmed by 4 bases and the J gene end by 8 bases; junction bases not matched to a gene: 16. This CDR3 is built from 18 residues.

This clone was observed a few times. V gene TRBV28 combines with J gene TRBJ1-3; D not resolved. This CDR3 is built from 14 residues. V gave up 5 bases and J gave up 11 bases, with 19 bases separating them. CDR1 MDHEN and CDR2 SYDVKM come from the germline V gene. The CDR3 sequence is CASSTKPHLVAIYF. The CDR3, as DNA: TGTGCCAGCAGTACAAAGCCCCATTTGGTCGCCATATATTTT.

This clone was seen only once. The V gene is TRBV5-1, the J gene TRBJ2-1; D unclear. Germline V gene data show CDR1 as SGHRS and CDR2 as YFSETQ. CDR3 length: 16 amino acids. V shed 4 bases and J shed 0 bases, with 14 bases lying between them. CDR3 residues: CASSAVTMSSYNEQFF. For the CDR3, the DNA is TGCGCCAGCAGCGCAGTGACAATGAGCTCCTACAATGAGCAGTTCTTC. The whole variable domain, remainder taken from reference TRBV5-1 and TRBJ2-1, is KAGVTQTPRYLIKTRGQQVTLSCSPISGHRSVSWYQQTPGQGLQFLFEYFSETQRNKGNFPGRFSGRQFSNSRSEMNVSTLELGDSALYLCASSAVTMSSYNEQFFGPGTRLTVL.

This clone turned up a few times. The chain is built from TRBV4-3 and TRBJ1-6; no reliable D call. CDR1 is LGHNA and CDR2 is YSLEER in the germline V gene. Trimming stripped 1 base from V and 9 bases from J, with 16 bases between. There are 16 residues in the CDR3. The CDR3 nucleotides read TGCGCCAGCAGCCAAGGGGAGTGGTTTGAGAGTTCACCCCTCCACTTT. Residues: CASSQGEWFESSPLHF.

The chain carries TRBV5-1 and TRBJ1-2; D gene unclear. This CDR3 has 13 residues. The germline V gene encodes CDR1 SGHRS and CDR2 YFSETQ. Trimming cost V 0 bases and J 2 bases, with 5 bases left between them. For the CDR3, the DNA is TGCGCCAGCAGCTTGGACCCAAACTATGGCTACACCTTC. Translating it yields CASSLDPNYGYTF.

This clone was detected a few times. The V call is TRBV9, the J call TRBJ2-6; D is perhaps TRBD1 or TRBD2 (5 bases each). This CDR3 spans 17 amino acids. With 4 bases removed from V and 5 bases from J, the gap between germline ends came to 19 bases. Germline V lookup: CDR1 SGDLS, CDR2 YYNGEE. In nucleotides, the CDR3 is TGTGCCAGCAGCCCCTGGGACGGACTCTCCTGGGCCAACGTCCTGACTTTC. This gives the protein CASSPWDGLSWANVLTF.

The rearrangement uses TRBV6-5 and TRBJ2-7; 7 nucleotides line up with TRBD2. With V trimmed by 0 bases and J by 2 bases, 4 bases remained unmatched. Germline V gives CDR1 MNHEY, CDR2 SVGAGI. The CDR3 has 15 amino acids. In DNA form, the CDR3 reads TGTGCCAGCAGTTACTCGGCGGGGGAAACCTACGAGCAGTACTTC. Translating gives CASSYSAGETYEQYF.

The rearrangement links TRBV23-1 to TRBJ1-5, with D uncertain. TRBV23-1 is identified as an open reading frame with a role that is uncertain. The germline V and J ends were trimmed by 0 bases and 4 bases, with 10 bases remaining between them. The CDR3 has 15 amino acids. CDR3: CASSQSIAMNQPQHF. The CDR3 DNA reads TGCGCCAGCAGTCAATCTATCGCTATGAATCAGCCCCAGCATTTT.

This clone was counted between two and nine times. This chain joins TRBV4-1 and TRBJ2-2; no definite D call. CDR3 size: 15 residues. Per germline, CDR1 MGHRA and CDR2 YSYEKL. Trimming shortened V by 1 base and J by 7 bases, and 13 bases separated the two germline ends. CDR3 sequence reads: CASSQVLLRFGELFF. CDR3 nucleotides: TGCGCCAGCAGCCAAGTACTACTCCGGTTCGGGGAGCTGTTTTTT.

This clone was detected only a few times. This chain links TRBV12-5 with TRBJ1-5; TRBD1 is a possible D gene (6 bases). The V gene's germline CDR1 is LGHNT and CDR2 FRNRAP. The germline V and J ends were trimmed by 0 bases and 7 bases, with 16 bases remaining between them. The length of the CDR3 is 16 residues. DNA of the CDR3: TGTGCTAGTGGTTTGGTATTGGGGGCGGACGGGCAGCCCCAGCATTTT. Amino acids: CASGLVLGADGQPQHF.

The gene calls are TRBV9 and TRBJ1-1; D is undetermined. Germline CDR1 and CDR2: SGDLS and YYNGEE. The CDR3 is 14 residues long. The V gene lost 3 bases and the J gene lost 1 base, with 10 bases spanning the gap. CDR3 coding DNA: TGTGCCAGCAGCGATAATATAGGGAACACTGAAGCTTTCTTT. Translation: CASSDNIGNTEAFF.

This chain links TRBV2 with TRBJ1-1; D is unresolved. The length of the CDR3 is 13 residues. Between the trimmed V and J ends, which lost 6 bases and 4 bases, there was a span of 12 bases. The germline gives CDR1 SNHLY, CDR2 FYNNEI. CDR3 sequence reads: CASSLQDSTEAFF. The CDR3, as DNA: TGTGCCAGCAGCCTCCAGGATAGCACTGAAGCTTTCTTT.

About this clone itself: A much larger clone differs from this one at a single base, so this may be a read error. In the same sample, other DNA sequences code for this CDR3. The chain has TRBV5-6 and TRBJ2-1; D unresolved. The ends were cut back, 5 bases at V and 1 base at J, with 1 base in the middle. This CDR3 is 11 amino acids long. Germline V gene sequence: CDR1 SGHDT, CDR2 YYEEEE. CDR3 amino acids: CASSSYNEQFF. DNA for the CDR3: TGTGCCAGCAGTTCCTACAATGAGCAGTTCTTC.

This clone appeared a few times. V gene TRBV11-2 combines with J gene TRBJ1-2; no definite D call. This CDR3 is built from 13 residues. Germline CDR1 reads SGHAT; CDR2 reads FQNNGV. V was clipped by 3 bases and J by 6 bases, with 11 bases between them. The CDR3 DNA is TGTGCCAGCAGCTTTGAAGGGAGGCATGGCTACACCTTC. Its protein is CASSFEGRHGYTF.

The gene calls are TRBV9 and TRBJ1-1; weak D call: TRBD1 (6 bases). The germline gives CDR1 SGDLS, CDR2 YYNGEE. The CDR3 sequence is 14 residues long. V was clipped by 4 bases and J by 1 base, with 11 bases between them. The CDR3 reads CASSPGGQNTEAFF. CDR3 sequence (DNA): TGTGCCAGCAGCCCGGGGGGGCAGAACACTGAAGCTTTCTTT.

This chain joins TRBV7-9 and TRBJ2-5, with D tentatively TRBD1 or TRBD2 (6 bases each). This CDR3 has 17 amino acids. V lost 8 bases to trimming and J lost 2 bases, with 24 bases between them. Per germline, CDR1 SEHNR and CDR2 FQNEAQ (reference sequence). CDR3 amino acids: CASEGGDIRDFQETQYF. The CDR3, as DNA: TGTGCCAGCGAAGGGGGAGACATCAGGGACTTTCAAGAGACCCAGTACTTC.

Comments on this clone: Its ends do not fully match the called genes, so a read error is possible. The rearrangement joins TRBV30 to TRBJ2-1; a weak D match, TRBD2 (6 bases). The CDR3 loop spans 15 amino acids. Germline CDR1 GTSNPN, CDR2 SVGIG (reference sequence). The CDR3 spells CAGSRRHKEGNEQFF. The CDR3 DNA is TGTGCCGGGAGTCGCAGACACAAGGAGGGCAATGAGCAGTTCTTC.

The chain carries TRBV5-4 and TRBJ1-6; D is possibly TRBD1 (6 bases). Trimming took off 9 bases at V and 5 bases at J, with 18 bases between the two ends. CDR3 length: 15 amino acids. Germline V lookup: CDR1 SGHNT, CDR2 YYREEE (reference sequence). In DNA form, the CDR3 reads TGTGCCACCTTTTTGGCGGGGGGCAATAATTCACCCCTCCACTTT. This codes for CATFLAGGNNSPLHF.

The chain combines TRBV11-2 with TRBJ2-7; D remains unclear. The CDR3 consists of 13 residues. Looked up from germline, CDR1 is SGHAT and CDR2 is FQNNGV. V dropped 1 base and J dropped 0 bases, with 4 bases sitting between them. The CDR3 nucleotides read TGTGCCAGCAGCTTAGCCAGCTCCTACGAGCAGTACTTC. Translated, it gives CASSLASSYEQYF. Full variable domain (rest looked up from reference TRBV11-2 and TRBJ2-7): EAGVAQSPRYKIIEKRQSVAFWCNPISGHATLYWYQQILGQGPKLLIQFQNNGVVDDSQLPKDRFSAERLKGVDSTLKIQPAKLEDSAVYLCASSLASSYEQYFGPGTRLTVT.

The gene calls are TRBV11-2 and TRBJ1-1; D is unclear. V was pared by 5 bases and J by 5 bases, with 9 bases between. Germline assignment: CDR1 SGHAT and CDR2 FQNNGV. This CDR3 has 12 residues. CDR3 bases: TGTGCCAGCAGCCTCTTTGGGACTGAAGCTTTCTTT. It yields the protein CASSLFGTEAFF.